The present entry profiles one T cell receptor beta chain with its context. Under the authors' procedure: Amplification with reference gene primers provided the estimates of nucleated cell counts. Libraries were prepared by immunoSEQ multiplex PCR; TCRdb keeps only in-frame clonotypes and omits some of them. That table furnishes V, J and clone size, whereas the DNA furnished D and trimming. The table records about 220,000 clones, roughly four fifths of them present only once. This record comes from a study of blood T cell repertoires in COVID-19. Study-wide context: Specimens from acute and convalescent COVID-19 originated in the United States, Italy and Spain.

Residents of 24 US areas, aged about 18 to 89 years, made up the participants. Participants reported their clinical history, and cohort assignment relied on those reports. The CDR3 runs 14 residues. Germline V gene sequence: CDR1 MNHNY, CDR2 SVGAGI (reference sequence). Trimming left V 0 bases short and J 12 bases short, with 14 bases between. The sequence derives from a woman in her 40s with acute COVID-19. V usage is TRBV6-6 and J usage is TRBJ1-4, with D possibly TRBD1 on 6 matching bases. Sequencing input: PBMCs or T cells enriched from blood (not recorded which). The DNA of the CDR3 is TGTGCCAGCAGTTACTCACCGGAGGGGGGGGAACTGTTTTTT. This encodes CASSYSPEGGELFF.